The 25 T cell receptor beta chains reported below all come from one sample, sequenced in a study of T cell responses to AZD1222 COVID-19 vaccine. Produced via immunoSEQ multiplex PCR; TCRdb's table is partial and in-frame only. The table shows over 110,000 clones, with roughly 92% occurring only once. Sequenced material: peripheral blood, taken 28 days after the second AZD1222 dose. Every receptor here comes from an adult who received the AZD1222 COVID-19 vaccine.

This clone was seen a single time. The chain couples TRBV13 to TRBJ2-1, with D tentatively TRBD1 (6 bases). Germline V gives CDR1 PRHDT, CDR2 FYEKMQ (reference sequence). The CDR3 runs to 15 residues. The V end was cut by 4 bases, the J end by 7 bases, with 17 bases between. The CDR3 loop reads CASSSYLVRGNEQFF. The CDR3 DNA follows: TGTGCCAGCAGCTCCTACCTCGTGAGGGGGAATGAGCAGTTCTTC.

The chain couples TRBV30 to TRBJ1-6; 7 nucleotides align to TRBD1. V was pared by 6 bases and J by 10 bases, with 6 bases of the junction left unmatched. Germline CDR1 GTSNPN, CDR2 SVGIG (reference sequence). The CDR3 runs 12 residues. CDR3 protein: CACTGEGSPLHF. The CDR3 DNA reads as TGTGCCTGTACAGGGGAGGGATCACCCCTCCACTTT.

The J gene is TRBJ2-7, the V gene TRBV7-8, with 10 bases matching TRBD2. There are 16 residues in the CDR3. The germline gives CDR1 SGHVS, CDR2 FQNEAQ. J was trimmed by 3 bases and V by 4 bases; bases with no gene match: 9. The CDR3 DNA follows: TGTGCCAGCAGCTCGTACCTAGCGGGAGTCGACTACGAGCAGTACTTC. This translates into CASSSYLAGVDYEQYF.

The J gene is TRBJ1-1, the V gene TRBV5-1; possibly TRBD1 for D (5 bases). The CDR3 is 20 amino acids. V was cut by 4 bases and J by 11 bases, with 39 bases left in between. Germline CDR1 SGHRS, CDR2 YFSETQ. The DNA for the CDR3 is TGCGCCAGCAGCGCCCAATTCGGGAGAGTAAAAAAGCCAGGGCCCGACGTGGCTTTCTTT. Residues: CASSAQFGRVKKPGPDVAFF.

The chain combines TRBV7-9 with TRBJ2-7, with a weak D call TRBD2 (5 bases). This CDR3 comprises 14 residues. V gave up 3 bases and J gave up 2 bases, with 11 bases separating them. The germline CDR1 and CDR2 sequences are SEHNR and FQNEAQ (reference sequence). CDR3 bases: TGTGCCAGCAGCTTGGTGACTACGACCTACGAGCAGTACTTC. Encoded protein: CASSLVTTTYEQYF.

The CDR3 is CASSLHRDSGNTIYF. The CDR3 DNA follows: TGTGCCAGCAGCCTCCATCGAGACTCTGGAAACACCATATATTTT. This sequence joins TRBV9 and TRBJ1-3; no definite D call. Germline V gene data show CDR1 as SGDLS and CDR2 as YYNGEE. V was cut by 4 bases and J by 0 bases, with 11 bases left in between. The CDR3 loop spans 15 amino acids.

The genes are TRBV7-9 and TRBJ2-3; D unresolved. V shed 4 bases and J shed 2 bases, with 13 bases lying between them. Germline CDR1 SEHNR, CDR2 FQNEAQ (reference sequence). The CDR3 loop spans 15 amino acids. The DNA for the CDR3 is TGTGCCAGCAGCTCCCCAATAGGAATCACAGATACGCAGTATTTT. It encodes CASSSPIGITDTQYF.

The chain carries TRBV30 and TRBJ1-4; D call uncertain. This CDR3 is built from 14 residues. The ends were cut back, 1 base at V and 3 bases at J, with 9 bases in the middle. The V gene's germline CDR1 is GTSNPN and CDR2 SVGIG (reference sequence). The CDR3, as DNA: TGTGCCTGGAGTGGATACGGCCCTAATGAAAAACTGTTTTTT. Amino acid sequence: CAWSGYGPNEKLFF.

V usage is TRBV7-8 and J usage is TRBJ1-2; the D gene is possibly TRBD1 (5 bases). V gave up 5 bases and J gave up 2 bases, with 12 bases separating them. Germline CDR1 and CDR2: SGHVS and FQNEAQ. This CDR3 is 14 amino acids long. CDR3 in DNA: TGTGCCAGCAGCCAAGGGACCGACAACTATGGCTACACCTTC. Translation gives CASSQGTDNYGYTF.

The rearrangement links TRBV19 to TRBJ1-1; 8 nucleotides align to TRBD1. The V segment lost 6 bases and the J segment 4 bases; nucleotides outside the gene matches: 4. Germline V gene lookup returns CDR1 LNHDA and CDR2 SQIVND (reference sequence). The CDR3 covers 13 residues. CDR3 in DNA: TGTGCCAGTAGCCCTGACAGGGGCACTGAAGCTTTCTTT. Amino acid sequence: CASSPDRGTEAFF.

The rearrangement links TRBV4-1 to TRBJ1-5; D is unclear. The V gene lost 3 bases and the J gene lost 5 bases, with 11 bases spanning the gap. Germline loops: CDR1 MGHRA, CDR2 YSYEKL. The CDR3 is made up of 14 amino acids. The CDR3 DNA is TGCGCCAGCAGCCAGGACCCCACGGATCAGCCCCAGCATTTT. Translating gives CASSQDPTDQPQHF.

The chain couples TRBV3-1 (or the pseudogene TRBV3-2) to TRBJ2-1; 16 bases align to TRBD2. Germline V lookup: CDR1 LGHDT, CDR2 YNNKEL (reference sequence). With V trimmed by 2 bases and J by 9 bases, 16 bases remained unmatched. The CDR3 has 20 residues. The CDR3 DNA reads TGTGCCAGCAGCCAATCCCCCGCCCCGGGACTAGCGGGGGGGCGGACTGAGCAGTTCTTC. Amino acids: CASSQSPAPGLAGGRTEQFF.

The V call is TRBV4-1, the J call TRBJ2-1; D might be TRBD1 or TRBD2, each matching 6 bases. CDR3 size: 14 residues. Germline V CDR1 and CDR2: MGHRA, YSYEKL. Trimming removed 1 base from V and 10 bases from J, with 14 bases in between. In DNA, the CDR3 is TGCGCCAGCAGCCAAGTTCCGGGGGCGGACGAGCAGTTCTTC. It translates to CASSQVPGADEQFF.

The rearrangement joins TRBV28 to TRBJ2-3, with TRBD2 matching 12 bases. CDR3 length equals 15 residues. In germline, CDR1 is MDHEN, CDR2 SYDVKM. J was trimmed by 5 bases and V by 4 bases; bases with no gene match: 4. The CDR3 loop is CASSSGLAGIDTQYF. The DNA for the CDR3 is TGTGCCAGCAGTTCAGGACTAGCGGGGATAGATACGCAGTATTTT.

The J gene is TRBJ1-1, the V gene TRBV5-1; 8 bases match TRBD1. The CDR3 has 14 amino acids. The germline CDR1 and CDR2 sequences are SGHRS and YFSETQ. J lost 5 bases, V lost 5 bases, and 8 bases had no gene match. CDR3 in amino acids: CASRRTGQDTEAFF. The CDR3, as DNA: TGCGCCAGCAGAAGGACAGGGCAGGATACTGAAGCTTTCTTT.

The J gene is TRBJ1-2, the V gene TRBV4-1; no firm D call. CDR1 is MGHRA and CDR2 is YSYEKL in the germline V gene. Trimming cost V 0 bases and J 8 bases, with 16 bases left between them. This CDR3 spans 15 amino acids. The CDR3 is CASSQDQTVSGGYTF. The CDR3 region has the DNA TGCGCCAGCAGCCAAGATCAGACGGTTTCGGGAGGCTACACCTTC.

The V call is TRBV18, the J call TRBJ2-1; 7 nucleotides match TRBD1. CDR3 length equals 17 residues. J lost 7 bases, V lost 0 bases, and 12 bases had no gene match. Germline CDR1 is KGHSH and CDR2 is LQKENI. The CDR3 nucleotides are TGTGCCAGCTCACCACCGGAGCGATACAGGGGCCCGAATGAGCAGTTCTTC. Amino acids: CASSPPERYRGPNEQFF.

J is TRBJ1-6 and V is TRBV7-9, with 9 positions matching TRBD1. Germline-derived CDR1 and CDR2 are SEHNR and FQNEAQ (reference sequence). The length of the CDR3 is 13 residues. Losses at the gene ends were 2 bases for V and 10 bases for J; bases not matched to a gene: 0. Written as DNA, the CDR3 is TGTGCCAGCAGCTTAACAGGGGGCTCACCCCTCCACTTT. It encodes CASSLTGGSPLHF.

This clone was detected only a few times. The rearrangement uses TRBV5-6 and TRBJ1-1; TRBD1 matches at 7 bases. Trimming cost V 0 bases and J 5 bases; bases outside gene matches: 16. The CDR3 totals 18 residues. Per germline, CDR1 SGHDT and CDR2 YYEEEE. The CDR3 region is CASSLVGGGSVGGTEAFF. The DNA for the CDR3 is TGTGCCAGCAGCTTGGTTGGAGGGGGCAGTGTTGGTGGTACTGAAGCTTTCTTT.

This clone was detected a few times. The V gene is TRBV5-6, the J gene TRBJ1-2; 9 bases are a match to TRBD1. Trimming cost V 6 bases and J 3 bases; bases outside gene matches: 3. Germline V gives CDR1 SGHDT, CDR2 YYEEEE. The CDR3 has 13 residues. The CDR3 DNA sequence: TGTGCCAGCATGGACAGGGGAGACTATGGCTACACCTTC. Translated: CASMDRGDYGYTF.

The chain links TRBV28 to TRBJ1-2; D is possibly TRBD1 (6 bases). Trimming stripped 4 bases from V and 4 bases from J, with 25 bases between. Germline CDR1 MDHEN, CDR2 SYDVKM. This CDR3 is 18 amino acids long. The CDR3 nucleotides read TGTGCCAGCAGTTCAACCCCCCCGGGGGGCTCTGTCATCTATGGCTACACCTTC. As protein: CASSSTPPGGSVIYGYTF.

This chain's CDR3 is CAWRSRLGGSGYGYTF. The CDR3 nucleotides read TGTGCCTGGAGGTCGCGTTTGGGGGGCTCTGGCTATGGCTACACCTTC. The rearrangement uses TRBV30 and TRBJ1-2; tentative D call: TRBD1 (6 bases). Trimming removed 3 bases at V and 4 bases at J, with 21 bases between. CDR1 is GTSNPN, CDR2 SVGIG, per germline (reference sequence). The CDR3 spans 16 residues.

The chain employs TRBV28 and TRBJ1-6; D might be TRBD1 (5 bases). This CDR3 region has 15 residues. Germline assignment: CDR1 MDHEN and CDR2 SYDVKM. V was trimmed by 6 bases and J by 8 bases, leaving 17 bases between them. Here the CDR3 DNA reads TGTGCCAGCAGCCTGGGAGGGACCACTTATTCACCCCTCCACTTT. It translates to CASSLGGTTYSPLHF. Supplemented by reference TRBV28 and TRBJ1-6, the full variable domain reads DVKVTQSSRYLVKRTGEKVFLECVQDMDHENMFWYRQDPGLGLRLIYFSYDVKMKEKGDIPEGYSVSREKKERFSLILESASTNQTSMYLCASSLGGTTYSPLHFGNGTRLTVT.

The rearrangement uses TRBV5-4 and TRBJ2-7; tentative D call: TRBD1 (6 bases). CDR1 and CDR2 (germline): SGHNT, YYREEE (reference sequence). Trimming shortened V by 7 bases and J by 0 bases, and 17 bases separated the two germline ends. The CDR3 runs 15 residues. In DNA, the CDR3 is TGTGCCAGCCGCCCTGGGACGGACAGCTCCTACGAGCAGTACGTC. Translating gives CASRPGTDSSYEQYV.

This chain links TRBV6-2 or TRBV6-3 with TRBJ1-1, with D possibly TRBD1 on 6 matching bases. Germline V gene lookup returns CDR1 MNHEY and CDR2 SVGEGT. Trimming pared 4 bases from V and 7 bases from J, leaving 16 bases between. The CDR3 has 14 residues. Written as DNA, the CDR3 is TGTGCCAGCAGTTCCTTTGTTGTGGACAGTGAAGCTTTCTTT. Translation: CASSSFVVDSEAFF.